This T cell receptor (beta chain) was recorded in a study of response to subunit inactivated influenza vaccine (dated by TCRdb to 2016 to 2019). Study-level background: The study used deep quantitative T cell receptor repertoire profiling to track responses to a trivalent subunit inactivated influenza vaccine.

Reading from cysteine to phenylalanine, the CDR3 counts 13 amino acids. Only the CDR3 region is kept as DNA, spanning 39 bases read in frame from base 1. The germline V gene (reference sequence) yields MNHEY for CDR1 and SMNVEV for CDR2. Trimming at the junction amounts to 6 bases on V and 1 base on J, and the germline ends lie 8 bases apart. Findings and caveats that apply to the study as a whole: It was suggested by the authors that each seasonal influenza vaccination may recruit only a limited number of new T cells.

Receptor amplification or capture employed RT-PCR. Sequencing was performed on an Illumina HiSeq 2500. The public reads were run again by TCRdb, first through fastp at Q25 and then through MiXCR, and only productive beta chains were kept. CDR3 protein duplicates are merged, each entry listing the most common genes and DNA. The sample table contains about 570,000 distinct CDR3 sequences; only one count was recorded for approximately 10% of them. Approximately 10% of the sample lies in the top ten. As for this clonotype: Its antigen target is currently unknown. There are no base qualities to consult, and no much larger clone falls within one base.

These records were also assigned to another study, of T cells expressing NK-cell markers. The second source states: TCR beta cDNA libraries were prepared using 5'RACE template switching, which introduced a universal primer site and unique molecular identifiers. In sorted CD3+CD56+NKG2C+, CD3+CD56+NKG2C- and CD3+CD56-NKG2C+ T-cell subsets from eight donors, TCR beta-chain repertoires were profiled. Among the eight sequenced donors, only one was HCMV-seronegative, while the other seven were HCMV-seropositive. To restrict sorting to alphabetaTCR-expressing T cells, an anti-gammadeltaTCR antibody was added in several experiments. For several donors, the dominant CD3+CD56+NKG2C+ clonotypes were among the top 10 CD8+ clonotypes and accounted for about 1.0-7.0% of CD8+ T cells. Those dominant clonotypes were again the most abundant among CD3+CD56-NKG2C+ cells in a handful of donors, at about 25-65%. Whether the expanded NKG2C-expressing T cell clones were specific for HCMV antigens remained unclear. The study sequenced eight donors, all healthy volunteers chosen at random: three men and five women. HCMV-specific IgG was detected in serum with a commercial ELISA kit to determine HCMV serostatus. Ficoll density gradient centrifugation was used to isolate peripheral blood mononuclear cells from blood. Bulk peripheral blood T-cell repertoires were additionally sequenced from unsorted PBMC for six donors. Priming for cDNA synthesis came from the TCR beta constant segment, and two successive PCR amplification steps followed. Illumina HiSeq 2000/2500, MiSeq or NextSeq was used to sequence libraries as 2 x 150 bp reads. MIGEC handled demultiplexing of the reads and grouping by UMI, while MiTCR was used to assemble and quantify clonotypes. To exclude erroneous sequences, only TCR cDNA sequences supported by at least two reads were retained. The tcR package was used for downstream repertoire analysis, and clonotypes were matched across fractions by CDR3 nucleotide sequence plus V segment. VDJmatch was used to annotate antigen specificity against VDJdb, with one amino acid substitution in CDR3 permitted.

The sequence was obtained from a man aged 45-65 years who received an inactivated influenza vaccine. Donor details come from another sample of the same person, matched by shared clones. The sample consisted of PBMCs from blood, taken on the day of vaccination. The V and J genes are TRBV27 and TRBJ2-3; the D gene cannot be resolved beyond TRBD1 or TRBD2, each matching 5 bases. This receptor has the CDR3 CASRVGGTDTQYF. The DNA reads TGTGCCAGCAGGGTGGGGGGCACAGATACGCAGTATTTT.